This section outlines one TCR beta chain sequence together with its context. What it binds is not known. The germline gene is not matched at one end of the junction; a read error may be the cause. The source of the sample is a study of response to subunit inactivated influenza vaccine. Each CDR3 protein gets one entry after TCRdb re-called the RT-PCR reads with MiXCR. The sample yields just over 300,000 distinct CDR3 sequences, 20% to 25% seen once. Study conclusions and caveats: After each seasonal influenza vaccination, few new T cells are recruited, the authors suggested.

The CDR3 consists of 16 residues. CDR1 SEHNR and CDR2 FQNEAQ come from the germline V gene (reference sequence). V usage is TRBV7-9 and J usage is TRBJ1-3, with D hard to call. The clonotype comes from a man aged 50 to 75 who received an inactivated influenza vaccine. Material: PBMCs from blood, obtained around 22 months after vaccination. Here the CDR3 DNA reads TGTGCCAGCAGCTTAGCGTCGGTTTTCTCTGGAAGCACCATATATTTT. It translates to CASSLASVFSGSTIYF.